The next 16 T cell receptor beta chains were all read from a single sample in a study of monozygotic twins with cystic fibrosis. The protocol was immunoSEQ multiplex PCR, while the TCRdb copy is restricted to in-frame clones and leaves out a portion. The data show approximately 17,000 clones, around 96% seen once. The sequencing sample was made of blood. The receptors here all came from a girl aged 2 to 9 with cystic fibrosis.

This chain uses TRBV19 with TRBJ1-1; maybe TRBD1 (5 bases). Per the germline V gene, CDR1 is LNHDA and CDR2 is SQIVND (reference sequence). With 10 bases removed from V and 7 bases from J, the gap between germline ends came to 16 bases. This CDR3 comprises 12 residues. This CDR3 is CATSIPTGEAFF. DNA of the CDR3: TGTGCCACCAGTATCCCCACAGGTGAAGCTTTCTTT.

The chain employs TRBV5-3 and TRBJ1-1, with 7 bases fitting TRBD1. TRBV5-3 is an ORF, with its function uncertain. Trimming removed 0 bases from V and 0 bases from J; junction bases left unmatched: 2. The CDR3 sequence is 15 residues long. CDR3 nucleotide sequence: TGTGCCAGAAGCTTGGCGGGACAGCTGAACACTGAAGCTTTCTTT. Translating it yields CARSLAGQLNTEAFF.

V and J are TRBV5-6 and TRBJ1-1, with unresolved D. The CDR3 length is 13 residues. Trimming removed 1 base from V and 8 bases from J, with 12 bases in between. CDR1 is SGHDT and CDR2 is YYEEEE in the germline V gene. The CDR3 DNA follows: TGTGCCAGCAGCTTGCAATACGACGGAGAAGCTTTCTTT. Translated, it gives CASSLQYDGEAFF.

This chain uses TRBV6-5 with TRBJ1-2; 8 bases are a match to TRBD1. There are 13 residues in the CDR3. The junction had 13 bases not matched to a gene; V was cut back by 6 bases and J by 13 bases. Germline-derived CDR1 and CDR2 are MNHEY and SVGAGI. The CDR3 DNA follows: TGTGCCAGCAGCGAGACAGGGGAGAGTTCTCCCACCTTC. Amino acid sequence: CASSETGESSPTF.

The chain links TRBV27 to TRBJ1-5; D unresolved. Trimming stripped 6 bases from V and 5 bases from J, with 14 bases between. Germline V lookup: CDR1 MNHEY, CDR2 SMNVEV (reference sequence). The CDR3 runs 14 residues. The CDR3 nucleotides are TGTGCCAGCAGCCTAGTGGGGTTCGATCAGCCCCAGCATTTT. This encodes CASSLVGFDQPQHF.

The chain is built from TRBV18 and TRBJ1-2, with TRBD1 as a possible D gene (5 bases). The CDR3 totals 16 residues. The germline V gene has CDR1 KGHSH and CDR2 LQKENI. Trimming removed 2 bases at V and 7 bases at J, with 20 bases between. CDR3 sequence: CASSPGDGLWVSGYTF. The CDR3 nucleotides are TGTGCCAGCTCACCAGGGGACGGTTTGTGGGTGTCTGGCTACACCTTC.

The table lists this clone with a count of one. An end of the junction differs from the germline gene, which may be a read error. The rearrangement joins TRBV6-7 to TRBJ1-4, with D maybe TRBD1 (5 bases). TRBV6-7 is filed as an ORF, its function uncertain. The CDR3 has 15 residues. Here the CDR3 reads CASSYLGHHSFTRVF. The CDR3 DNA follows: TGTGCCAGCAGTTACCTCGGACATCATTCTTTTACTAGGGTTTTT.

The gene calls are TRBV19 and TRBJ1-4; 7 bases are shared with TRBD1. The CDR3 is 15 residues long. CDR1 LNHDA and CDR2 SQIVND come from the germline V gene (reference sequence). Trimming took 5 bases from V and 4 from J; bases not matched to a gene: 7. CDR3 nucleotide sequence: TGTGCCAGTAGTGAACAGGGGCTGGGTAATGAAAAACTGTTTTTT. Translating it yields CASSEQGLGNEKLFF.

The chain is built from TRBV5-1 and TRBJ2-3, with 13 bases identical to TRBD2. This CDR3 comprises 16 residues. With 6 bases clipped from V and 5 bases from J, the junction kept 9 bases outside the gene matches. CDR1 and CDR2 from the germline V gene are SGHRS and YFSETQ. The CDR3: CASTLTSGGAKDTQYF. As DNA, the CDR3 is TGCGCCAGCACCCTCACTAGCGGGGGGGCGAAAGATACGCAGTATTTT.

This clone came up a few times. The V gene is TRBV5-1, the J gene TRBJ1-3; D perhaps matches TRBD1 (6 bases). Germline loops: CDR1 SGHRS, CDR2 YFSETQ. The length of the CDR3 is 15 residues. V shed 4 bases and J shed 0 bases, with 11 bases lying between them. CDR3 DNA sequence: TGCGCCAGCAGCCCCGGGGGCAACTCTGGAAACACCATATATTTT. As protein: CASSPGGNSGNTIYF.

This sequence joins TRBV6-5 and TRBJ2-2, with 7 nucleotides matching TRBD2. The CDR3 extends over 15 amino acids. Trimming at V came to 4 bases and at J to 3 bases, leaving 5 bases not matched to a gene. Per germline, CDR1 MNHEY and CDR2 SVGAGI. The CDR3 DNA follows: TGTGCCAGCAGTTTGGGGAGGGCTTACACCGGGGAGCTGTTTTTT. It translates to CASSLGRAYTGELFF.

This chain links TRBV7-2 with TRBJ2-3; a possible D gene is TRBD2 (6 bases). CDR1 and CDR2 from the germline V gene are SGHTA and FQGNSA. Deletions cut 1 base from V and 0 bases from J, with 14 bases between. This CDR3 spans 17 amino acids. In nucleotides, the CDR3 is TGTGCCAGCAGCTTAGTAGGCGGGGCGGGGAGCACAGATACGCAGTATTTT. The encoded protein is CASSLVGGAGSTDTQYF.

This sequence joins TRBV12-5 and TRBJ1-5, with 9 bases aligning to TRBD1. The CDR3 is made up of 18 amino acids. Germline loops: CDR1 LGHNT, CDR2 FRNRAP. Trimming removed 3 bases from V and 6 bases from J; junction bases left unmatched: 15. This CDR3 is CASGFYGVNRGQIQPQHF. The DNA of the CDR3 is TGTGCTAGTGGTTTCTATGGAGTTAACAGGGGGCAGATTCAGCCCCAGCATTTT.

This chain connects TRBV13 to TRBJ2-7; D might be TRBD1 or TRBD2, each matching 6 bases. V lost 5 bases, J lost 2 bases, and 19 bases lay in between. Germline CDR1 reads PRHDT; CDR2 reads FYEKMQ (reference sequence). The CDR3 has 16 amino acids. The CDR3 spells CASSQGRRTGTYEQYF. In nucleotides, the CDR3 is TGTGCCAGCAGCCAGGGGAGGCGAACAGGGACCTACGAGCAGTACTTC.

The V call is TRBV9, the J call TRBJ1-6, with D unclear. This CDR3 region has 15 residues. With 4 bases removed from V and 5 bases from J, the gap between germline ends came to 13 bases. Germline CDR1 and CDR2: SGDLS and YYNGEE. CDR3 residues: CASSPAGGDNSPLHF. The CDR3 nucleotides are TGTGCCAGCAGCCCCGCCGGCGGGGATAATTCACCCCTCCACTTT. Together with reference TRBV9 and TRBJ1-6, the CDR3 gives the full variable domain: DSGVTQTPKHLITATGQRVTLRCSPRSGDLSVYWYQQSLDQGLQFLIQYYNGEERAKGNILERFSAQQFPDLHSELNLSSLELGDSALYFCASSPAGGDNSPLHFGNGTRLTVT.

The rearrangement links TRBV19 to TRBJ2-1; D remains ambiguous. The V gene lost 4 bases and the J gene lost 4 bases, with 8 bases spanning the gap. This CDR3 spans 13 amino acids. CDR1 LNHDA and CDR2 SQIVND come from the germline V gene (reference sequence). CDR3 region: CASSSAAYNEQFF. Here the CDR3 DNA reads TGTGCCAGTAGTAGCGCGGCTTACAATGAGCAGTTCTTC. The full variable domain, completed using reference TRBV19 and TRBJ2-1, is DGGITQSPKYLFRKEGQNVTLSCEQNLNHDAMYWYRQDPGQGLRLIYYSQIVNDFQKGDIAEGYSVSREKKESFPLTVTSAQKNPTAFYLCASSSAAYNEQFFGPGTRLTVL.